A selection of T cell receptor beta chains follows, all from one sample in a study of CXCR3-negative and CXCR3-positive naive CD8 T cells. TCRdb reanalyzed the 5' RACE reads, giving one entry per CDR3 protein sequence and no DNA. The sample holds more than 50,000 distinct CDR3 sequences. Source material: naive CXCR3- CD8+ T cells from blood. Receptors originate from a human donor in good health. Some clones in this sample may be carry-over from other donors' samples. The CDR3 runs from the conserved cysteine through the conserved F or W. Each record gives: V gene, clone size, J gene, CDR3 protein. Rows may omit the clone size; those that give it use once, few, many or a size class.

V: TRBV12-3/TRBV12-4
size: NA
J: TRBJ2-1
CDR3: CASSRRTSGGRYTVEQFF

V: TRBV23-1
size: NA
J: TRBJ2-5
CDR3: CASSFSLRGQETQYF

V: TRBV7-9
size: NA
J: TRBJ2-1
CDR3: CASSLTSFSYNEQFF

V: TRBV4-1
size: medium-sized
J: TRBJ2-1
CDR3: CASSLWRETNEQFF

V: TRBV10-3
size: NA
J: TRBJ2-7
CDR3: CAISDIAQGNYEQYF

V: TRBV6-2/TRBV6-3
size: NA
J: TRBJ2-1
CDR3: CATAGILNEQFF

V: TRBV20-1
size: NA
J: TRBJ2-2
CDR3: CSAKHTGELFF

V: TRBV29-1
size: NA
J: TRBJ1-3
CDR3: CSVGGTRNSGNTIYF

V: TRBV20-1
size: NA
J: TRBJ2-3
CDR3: CSARVVTDTQYF

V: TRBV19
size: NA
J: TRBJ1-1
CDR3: CATASYFVNTEAFF